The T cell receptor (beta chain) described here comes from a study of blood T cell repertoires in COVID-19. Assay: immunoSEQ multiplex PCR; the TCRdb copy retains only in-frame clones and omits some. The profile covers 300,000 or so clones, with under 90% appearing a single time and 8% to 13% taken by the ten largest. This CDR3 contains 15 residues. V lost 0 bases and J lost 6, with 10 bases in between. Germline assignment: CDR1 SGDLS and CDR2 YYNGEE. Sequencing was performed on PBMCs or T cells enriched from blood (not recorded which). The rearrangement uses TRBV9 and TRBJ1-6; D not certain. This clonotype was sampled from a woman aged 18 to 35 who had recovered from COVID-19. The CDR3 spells CASSVGNSLNSPLHF. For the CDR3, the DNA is TGTGCCAGCAGCGTAGGCAACAGTCTTAATTCACCCCTCCACTTT.